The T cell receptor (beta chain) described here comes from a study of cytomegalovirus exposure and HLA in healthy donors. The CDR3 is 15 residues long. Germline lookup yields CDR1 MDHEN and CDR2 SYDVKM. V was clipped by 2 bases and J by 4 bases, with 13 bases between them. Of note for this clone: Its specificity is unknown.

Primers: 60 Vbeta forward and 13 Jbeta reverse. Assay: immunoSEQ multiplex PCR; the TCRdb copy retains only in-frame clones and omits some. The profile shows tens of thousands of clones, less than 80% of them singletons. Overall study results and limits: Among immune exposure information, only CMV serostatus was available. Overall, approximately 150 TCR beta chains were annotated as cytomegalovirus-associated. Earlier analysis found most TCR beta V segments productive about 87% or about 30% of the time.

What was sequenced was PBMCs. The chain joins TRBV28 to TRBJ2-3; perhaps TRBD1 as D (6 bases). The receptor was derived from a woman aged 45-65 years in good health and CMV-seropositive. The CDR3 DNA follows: TGTGCCAGCAGTTTAGGGCAATCAGGGGCAGATACGCAGTATTTT. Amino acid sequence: CASSLGQSGADTQYF. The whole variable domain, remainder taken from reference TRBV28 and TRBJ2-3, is DVKVTQSSRYLVKRTGEKVFLECVQDMDHENMFWYRQDPGLGLRLIYFSYDVKMKEKGDIPEGYSVSREKKERFSLILESASTNQTSMYLCASSLGQSGADTQYFGPGTRLTVL.